Described below is a single TCR beta chain sequence and its context. This record comes from a study of blood T cell repertoires in COVID-19. Study in general: Samples of COVID-19 (acute and convalescent) were obtained from the United States, Italy and Spain.

How the authors handled the data: Nucleated cell number was recorded as an estimate derived from reference gene primer amplification. Libraries were prepared by immunoSEQ multiplex PCR; TCRdb keeps only in-frame clonotypes and omits some of them. V and J calls and clone size are those listed in that table; D and trimming were worked out from the DNA. In the table there are over 250,000 clones, approximately 91% of which are singletons. Patients in Seattle were enrolled during active infection, then followed longitudinally. After removal of 1 base from V and 6 bases from J, the junction contained 3 bases not matched to a gene. The CDR3 length is 16 residues. The germline V gene encodes CDR1 SGHAT and CDR2 FQNNGV.

This receptor was taken from a person between 18 and 35 years old with COVID-19, enrolled during active disease. The chain couples TRBV11-2 to TRBJ2-1, with TRBD2 matching 13 bases. The source material was peripheral blood. The chain's CDR3 is CASSLGTSGSSNEQFF. CDR3 nucleotides: TGTGCCAGCAGCTTAGGGACTAGCGGGAGTAGCAATGAGCAGTTCTTC.